Below are 21 T cell receptor beta chains sequenced from a single sample in a study of T cell changes during pregnancy in multiple sclerosis. The assay was immunoSEQ multiplex PCR, and TCRdb's table has in-frame clones only and misses some. The sample holds more than 75,000 clones, about 95% seen once. The sequences come from peripheral blood, collected in the third trimester of pregnancy. These receptors all stem from a female donor with multiple sclerosis, enrolled in a pregnancy study.

The gene calls are TRBV7-3 and TRBJ1-3, with D unresolved. The germline V gene encodes CDR1 SGHTA and CDR2 FQGTGA. Trimming pared 5 bases from V and 0 bases from J, leaving 8 bases between. The CDR3 runs to 14 residues. CDR3 sequence reads: CASSEWSSGNTIYF. CDR3 sequence (DNA): TGTGCCAGCAGCGAGTGGTCCTCTGGAAACACCATATATTTT.

The chain carries TRBV6-1 and TRBJ2-3; 9 positions match TRBD2. V lost 3 bases to trimming and J lost 2 bases; unmatched junction nucleotides: 6. This CDR3 spans 16 amino acids. CDR1 and CDR2 from the germline V gene are MNHNS and SASEGT. As DNA, the CDR3 is TGTGCCAGCAGTGATATTAAGCGGGGGGCCACAGATACGCAGTATTTT. Translation: CASSDIKRGATDTQYF.

The chain links TRBV27 to TRBJ1-5, with 10 bases aligning to TRBD1. Per the germline V gene, CDR1 is MNHEY and CDR2 is SMNVEV (reference sequence). V lost 6 bases and J lost 4; bases outside the gene matches: 3. The CDR3 has 14 amino acids. CDR3 bases: TGTGCCAGCAGCAGGACAGGGGGAAATCAGCCCCAGCATTTT. It yields the protein CASSRTGGNQPQHF.

This chain joins TRBV5-1 and TRBJ2-7, with 7 nucleotides matching TRBD1. Per the germline V gene, CDR1 is SGHRS and CDR2 is YFSETQ. The CDR3 runs 14 residues. V lost 4 bases and J lost 0; bases outside the gene matches: 4. This CDR3 is CASSGDSHSYEQYF. CDR3 sequence (DNA): TGCGCCAGCAGCGGGGACAGCCACTCCTACGAGCAGTACTTC.

The rearrangement joins TRBV6-5 to TRBJ2-5; 13 bases map to TRBD2. The J segment lost 3 bases and the V segment lost 4 bases, leaving 2 bases of the junction unmatched. The length of the CDR3 is 15 residues. CDR1 is MNHEY and CDR2 is SVGAGI in the germline V gene. The CDR3 is CASSLGLAGEETQYF. The CDR3 coding sequence is TGTGCCAGCAGTTTAGGACTAGCGGGAGAAGAGACCCAGTACTTC.

The chain has TRBV7-2 and TRBJ1-4; 10 bases align to TRBD1. The V segment lost 3 bases and the J segment 5 bases; nucleotides outside the gene matches: 3. The germline V gene has CDR1 SGHTA and CDR2 FQGNSA. The CDR3 is 15 amino acids. CDR3 in amino acids: CASSLPGQGNEKLFF. The CDR3 DNA reads as TGTGCCAGCAGCTTGCCGGGACAGGGGAATGAAAAACTGTTTTTT.

About this clone: Compared with germline, one end of the junction differs, possibly owing to a read error. This sequence joins TRBV6-6 and TRBJ1-5; no definite D call. Germline CDR1 reads MNHNY; CDR2 reads SVGAGI (reference sequence). The CDR3 totals 12 residues. This CDR3 reads CASSYLSGPQHF. CDR3 nucleotides: TGTGCCAGCAGCTACTTATCGGGGCCCCAGCATTTT.

This chain links TRBV2 with TRBJ1-2; possible D gene TRBD1, 5 bases. From germline, CDR1 is SNHLY and CDR2 FYNNEI. The CDR3 length is 14 residues. Between the trimmed V and J ends, which lost 6 bases and 0 bases, there was a span of 11 bases. The CDR3 sequence is CASSKDSSNYGYTF. In nucleotides, the CDR3 is TGTGCCAGCAGCAAAGACAGCTCTAACTATGGCTACACCTTC.

The chain joins TRBV11-2 to TRBJ2-1; D unresolved. Germline V lookup: CDR1 SGHAT, CDR2 FQNNGV. Trimming removed 5 bases from V and 12 bases from J, with 11 bases in between. This CDR3 is built from 11 residues. The CDR3 here is CASSPGSGQFF. The CDR3 bases are TGTGCCAGCAGCCCTGGCTCGGGGCAGTTCTTC.

The rearrangement links TRBV19 to TRBJ2-7, with 7 bases aligning to TRBD1. With V trimmed by 5 bases and J by 4 bases, 11 bases remained unmatched. Germline V gene lookup returns CDR1 LNHDA and CDR2 SQIVND (reference sequence). The CDR3 sequence is 15 residues long. CDR3 DNA: TGTGCCAGTAGTGATAGGGGGCGAACTAATTACGAGCAGTACTTC. Amino acids: CASSDRGRTNYEQYF.

This chain connects TRBV11-2 to TRBJ2-3; a possible D gene is TRBD1 (6 bases). The V end lost 7 bases, the J end lost 12 bases, and 14 bases lay between the germline ends. CDR1 and CDR2 from the germline V gene are SGHAT and FQNNGV. The CDR3 length is 11 residues. CDR3 region: CASTKTGLQYF. The CDR3 coding sequence is TGTGCCAGCACAAAAACAGGGCTACAGTATTTT.

This clone was seen a single time. The V call is TRBV15, the J call TRBJ1-5; D gene ambiguous. The CDR3 extends over 14 amino acids. In germline, CDR1 is LNHNV, CDR2 YYDKDF (reference sequence). Trimming cost V 1 base and J 2 bases, with 6 bases left between them. The CDR3: CATSRVEGNQPQHF. The CDR3 DNA reads TGTGCCACCAGCAGAGTTGAGGGCAATCAGCCCCAGCATTTT.

The V and J genes are TRBV5-4 and TRBJ1-2; D is possibly TRBD1 (5 bases). This CDR3 spans 14 amino acids. Between the trimmed V and J ends, which lost 5 bases and 1 base, there was a span of 12 bases. Germline loops: CDR1 SGHNT, CDR2 YYREEE (reference sequence). The CDR3 region is CASSPAGFNYGYTF. DNA of the CDR3: TGTGCCAGCAGTCCGGCAGGGTTTAACTATGGCTACACCTTC.

The V gene is TRBV6-4, the J gene TRBJ2-1, with D possibly TRBD1 on 7 matching bases. CDR3 length equals 16 residues. The germline gives CDR1 MRHNA, CDR2 SNTAGT. V lost 2 bases and J lost 0, with 11 bases in between. CDR3 residues: CASSDQGGSSYNEQFF. The CDR3 DNA reads TGTGCCAGCAGTGACCAGGGGGGAAGCTCCTACAATGAGCAGTTCTTC.

The chain recombines TRBV7-3 with TRBJ2-1; D not resolved. CDR1 and CDR2 from the germline V gene are SGHTA and FQGTGA. This CDR3 has 12 residues. Deletions cut 2 bases from V and 9 bases from J, with 8 bases between. CDR3 residues: CASSLSGGEQFF. CDR3 bases: TGTGCCAGCAGCTTATCGGGTGGTGAGCAGTTCTTC. The variable domain in full, with the rest retrieved from reference TRBV7-3 and TRBJ2-1, is GAGVSQTPSNKVTEKGKYVELRCDPISGHTALYWYRQSLGQGPEFLIYFQGTGAADDSGLPNDRFFAVRPEGSVSTLKIQRTERGDSAVYLCASSLSGGEQFFGPGTRLTVL.

The J gene is TRBJ1-3, the V gene TRBV15; 7 positions agree with TRBD1. The CDR3 spans 16 residues. V lost 5 bases, J lost 3 bases, and 10 bases stayed unmatched. Germline CDR1 reads LNHNV; CDR2 reads YYDKDF (reference sequence). Here the CDR3 reads CATSRKTGMDGNTIYF. As DNA, the CDR3 is TGTGCCACCAGCCGGAAGACAGGGATGGATGGAAACACCATATATTTT.

The chain combines TRBV27 with TRBJ2-7; a weak D match, TRBD2 (6 bases). CDR3 length: 15 residues. Trimming left V 8 bases short and J 4 bases short, with 21 bases between. Germline assignment: CDR1 MNHEY and CDR2 SMNVEV (reference sequence). In DNA form, the CDR3 reads TGTGCCAGCGTTCCCTCCTGGGGGGATTATTACGAGCAGTACTTC. Its translation: CASVPSWGDYYEQYF.

J is TRBJ1-6 and V is TRBV18; 8 bases match TRBD1. Trimming cost V 3 bases and J 8 bases; bases outside gene matches: 15. CDR3 size: 18 residues. Per the germline V gene, CDR1 is KGHSH and CDR2 is LQKENI. The CDR3: CASSPLPPGQGRDSPLHF. The CDR3 bases are TGTGCCAGCTCACCCCTACCCCCAGGACAGGGAAGGGATTCACCCCTCCACTTT.

This chain joins TRBV30 and TRBJ1-1, with no clear D. The CDR3 loop spans 12 amino acids. V lost 2 bases, J lost 1 base, and 5 bases lay in between. Germline loops: CDR1 GTSNPN, CDR2 SVGIG (reference sequence). CDR3 DNA: TGTGCCTGGAGTAACGGGAACACTGAAGCTTTCTTT. It is translated as CAWSNGNTEAFF.

The chain couples TRBV5-6 to TRBJ2-5; no firm D call. The CDR3 spans 13 residues. With 0 bases removed from V and 4 bases from J, the gap between germline ends came to 7 bases. Germline values: CDR1 SGHDT, CDR2 YYEEEE. The CDR3 region has the DNA TGTGCCAGCAGCTTGGACATTTCAGAGACCCAGTACTTC. Its translation is CASSLDISETQYF.

The V gene is TRBV7-3, the J gene TRBJ2-1; D gene uncertain. The CDR3 contains 15 residues. The V gene's germline CDR1 is SGHTA and CDR2 FQGTGA. V shed 0 bases and J shed 4 bases, with 10 bases lying between them. The CDR3 region is CASSLTNSVYNEQFF. As DNA, the CDR3 is TGTGCCAGCAGCTTAACTAATAGTGTGTACAATGAGCAGTTCTTC.